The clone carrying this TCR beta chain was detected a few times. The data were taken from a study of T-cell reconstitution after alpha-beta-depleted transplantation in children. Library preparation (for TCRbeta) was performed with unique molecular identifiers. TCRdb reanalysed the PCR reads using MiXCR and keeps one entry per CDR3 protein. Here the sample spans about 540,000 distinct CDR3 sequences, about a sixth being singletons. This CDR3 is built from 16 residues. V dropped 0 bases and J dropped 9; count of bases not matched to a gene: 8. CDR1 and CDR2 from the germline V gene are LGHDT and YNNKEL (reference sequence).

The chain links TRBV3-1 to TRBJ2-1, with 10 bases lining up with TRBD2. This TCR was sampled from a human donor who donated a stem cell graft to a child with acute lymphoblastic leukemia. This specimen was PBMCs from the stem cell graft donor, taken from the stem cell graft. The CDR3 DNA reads TGTGCCAGCAGCCAAGAGTGGAGCGGGAGGGGACGTGAGCAGTTCTTC. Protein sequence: CASSQEWSGRGREQFF.